The clone carrying this T cell receptor beta chain turned up a few times. In the original workflow: Amplification from reference gene primers served as the basis for estimated nucleated cell counts. Generated by immunoSEQ multiplex PCR, the TCRdb table keeps only in-frame clones and is missing some. The V and J calls and clone size come from that table; D and trimming were worked out from the DNA. The table records 300,000 to 450,000 clones, roughly 86% of them present only once. The CDR3 covers 12 residues. Germline assignment: CDR1 MNHNS and CDR2 SASEGT. Losses at the gene ends were 5 bases for V and 10 bases for J; bases not matched to a gene: 7. The data stem from a study of blood T cell repertoires in COVID-19.

The receptor's source is a human donor in a cohort sampled during active COVID-19. This chain connects TRBV6-1 to TRBJ1-2, with TRBD1 matching over 7 bases. The material sequenced was peripheral blood. The CDR3 nucleotides are TGTGCCAGCAGTTTCACAGGGGATTCCTACACCTTC. Translation: CASSFTGDSYTF.